Below, 25 T cell receptor beta chains from the same sample are listed, as sequenced in a study of cytomegalovirus exposure and HLA in healthy donors. Primers: 60 Vbeta forward and 13 Jbeta reverse. Generated by immunoSEQ multiplex PCR, the TCRdb table keeps only in-frame clones and is missing some. The profile shows fewer than 90,000 clones, approximately 76% of them singletons. The sample comprised PBMCs. These receptors were obtained from a male donor in good health and CMV-seronegative.

The DNA for the CDR3 is TGTGCCTGGAGTCCCACGGGGGGCACTGAAGCTTTCTTT. Amino acid sequence: CAWSPTGGTEAFF. The chain combines TRBV30 with TRBJ1-1; possibly TRBD1 for D (5 bases). This CDR3 comprises 13 residues. Germline V CDR1 and CDR2: GTSNPN, SVGIG (reference sequence). The ends were cut back, 2 bases at V and 4 bases at J, with 11 bases in the middle. The complete variable domain, with remaining parts taken from reference TRBV30 and TRBJ1-1, reads SQTIHQWPATLVQPVGSPLSLECTVEGTSNPNLYWYRQAAGRGLQLLFYSVGIGQISSEVPQNLSASRPQDRQFILSSKKLLLSDSGFYLCAWSPTGGTEAFFGQGTRLTVV.

The rearrangement links TRBV10-3 to TRBJ2-7, with 8 bases matching TRBD1. Germline CDR1 and CDR2: ENHRY and SYGVKD. CDR3 size: 12 residues. J was trimmed by 5 bases and V by 6 bases; bases with no gene match: 3. The CDR3 region has the DNA TGTGCCATCAGAAAGACAGGGGACGAGCAGTACTTC. This translates into CAIRKTGDEQYF.

The chain recombines TRBV5-8 with TRBJ1-6; possibly TRBD1 for D (6 bases). Germline CDR1 and CDR2: SGHTS and YDEGEE. The ends were cut back, 5 bases at V and 0 bases at J, with 15 bases in the middle. There are 17 residues in the CDR3. The CDR3 loop reads CASRRRTDSSYNSPLHF. Written as DNA, the CDR3 is TGTGCCAGCAGGCGCCGGACGGACAGCTCCTATAATTCACCCCTCCACTTT.

The chain carries TRBV4-3 and TRBJ1-2; 8 bases fit TRBD1. Germline V gives CDR1 LGHNA, CDR2 YSLEER. The J segment lost 4 bases and the V segment lost 0 bases, leaving 7 bases of the junction unmatched. The CDR3 contains 16 residues. DNA of the CDR3: TGCGCCAGCAGCCAAGAGCAAGGACAGGGAGGCTATGGCTACACCTTC. Translated, it gives CASSQEQGQGGYGYTF.

This chain connects TRBV12-5 to TRBJ1-1, with D maybe TRBD1 (5 bases). V was cut by 2 bases and J by 1 base, with 8 bases left in between. CDR1 is LGHNT and CDR2 is FRNRAP in the germline V gene. The CDR3 spans 14 residues. The CDR3 here is CASGLPGGNTEAFF. The CDR3 DNA sequence: TGTGCTAGTGGTTTGCCCGGGGGGAACACTGAAGCTTTCTTT.

The genes are TRBV29-1 and TRBJ1-4, with 8 bases lining up with TRBD1. V trimming: 3 bases; J trimming: 3 bases; junction bases outside the gene matches: 3. The germline gives CDR1 SQVTM, CDR2 ANQGSEA. This CDR3 is built from 14 residues. The CDR3 loop is CSVDGDRSNEKLFF. The DNA of the CDR3 is TGCAGCGTTGACGGGGACAGGTCTAATGAAAAACTGTTTTTT.

This chain connects TRBV28 to TRBJ2-7; D may be TRBD1 (6 bases). Trimming left V 6 bases short and J 5 bases short, with 14 bases between. Per the germline V gene, CDR1 is MDHEN and CDR2 is SYDVKM. This CDR3 has 13 residues. CDR3: CASSSGTLDEQYF. The CDR3 region has the DNA TGTGCCAGCAGCTCCGGGACACTCGACGAGCAGTACTTC.

The chain links TRBV15 to TRBJ2-5; maybe TRBD2 (6 bases). Germline loops: CDR1 LNHNV, CDR2 YYDKDF (reference sequence). Deletions cut 1 base from V and 5 bases from J, with 23 bases between. The CDR3 consists of 18 residues. CDR3 amino acids: CATSRGPTSGAGGETQYF. Here the CDR3 DNA reads TGTGCCACCAGCAGAGGCCCCACCTCCGGGGCTGGAGGGGAGACCCAGTACTTC.

CDR3 sequence: CASSPQGANYGYTF. As DNA, the CDR3 is TGTGCCAGCAGTCCACAGGGGGCTAACTATGGCTACACCTTC. This rearrangement joins TRBV28 to TRBJ1-2; 8 bases line up with TRBD1. Germline values: CDR1 MDHEN, CDR2 SYDVKM. The CDR3 is made up of 14 amino acids. V dropped 5 bases and J dropped 0; count of bases not matched to a gene: 2.

The J gene is TRBJ2-1, the V gene TRBV28; D gene ambiguous. Trimming removed 2 bases at V and 10 bases at J, with 9 bases between. Germline V gives CDR1 MDHEN, CDR2 SYDVKM. There are 12 residues in the CDR3. The CDR3 DNA follows: TGTGCCAGCAGTTTAATTTTACAAGAGCAGTTCTTC. Amino acid sequence: CASSLILQEQFF.

The chain combines TRBV6-1 with TRBJ1-2; D unresolved. Trimming removed 1 base from V and 8 bases from J, with 14 bases in between. From germline, CDR1 is MNHNS and CDR2 SASEGT. The CDR3 is made up of 14 amino acids. The CDR3 region has the DNA TGTGCCAGCAGTGAAGAACCGCGCTCGAGGGGCTACACCTTC. Translation: CASSEEPRSRGYTF.

CDR3 in DNA: TGTGCCGGACAGCGGGGGTCTTACAATGAGCAGTTCTTC. Its protein is CAGQRGSYNEQFF. The J gene is TRBJ2-1, the V gene TRBV7-9, with 8 bases aligning to TRBD2. The CDR3 extends over 13 amino acids. V lost 11 bases, J lost 4 bases, and 7 bases stayed unmatched. The V gene's germline CDR1 is SEHNR and CDR2 FQNEAQ (reference sequence).

This clone has a handful of counts. The V gene is TRBV28, the J gene TRBJ1-1; D is perhaps TRBD1 (5 bases). Germline assignment: CDR1 MDHEN and CDR2 SYDVKM. V was pared by 7 bases and J by 3 bases, with 18 bases between. The length of the CDR3 is 15 residues. The CDR3 nucleotides are TGTGCCAGCACCCATGGGGGGATTGGAGACACTGAAGCTTTCTTT. It translates to CASTHGGIGDTEAFF.

The V call is TRBV28, the J call TRBJ1-2, with D possibly TRBD1 on 6 matching bases. V lost 2 bases and J 8 bases, leaving 15 bases between the germline ends. The germline gives CDR1 MDHEN, CDR2 SYDVKM. The CDR3 has 14 amino acids. The CDR3 reads CASSLAGGAHGYTF. The CDR3 nucleotides read TGTGCCAGCAGTTTAGCCGGGGGGGCGCACGGCTACACCTTC.

This clone was seen just once. The chain combines TRBV18 with TRBJ2-5; D may be TRBD2 (7 bases). The length of the CDR3 is 14 residues. The ends were cut back, 3 bases at V and 4 bases at J, with 12 bases in the middle. Germline CDR1 reads KGHSH; CDR2 reads LQKENI. Here the CDR3 reads CASSPKGGGETQYF. The CDR3 DNA reads as TGTGCCAGCTCACCGAAAGGGGGGGGAGAGACCCAGTACTTC.

V and J are TRBV7-9 and TRBJ2-7; D remains unclear. This CDR3 contains 14 residues. Germline V gene sequence: CDR1 SEHNR, CDR2 FQNEAQ (reference sequence). Trimming shortened V by 1 base and J by 2 bases, and 9 bases separated the two germline ends. The CDR3 spells CASSLGRQAYEQYF. In DNA, the CDR3 is TGTGCCAGCAGCTTAGGTCGACAAGCCTACGAGCAGTACTTC.

This clone was seen just once. The CDR3 is CASSPMGATTEAFF. The CDR3 DNA follows: TGTGCCAGCAGCCCCATGGGGGCTACCACTGAAGCTTTCTTT. The chain couples TRBV6-5 to TRBJ1-1; perhaps TRBD1 as D (6 bases). The CDR3 runs 14 residues. V was trimmed by 6 bases and J by 4 bases, leaving 15 bases between them. Germline assignment: CDR1 MNHEY and CDR2 SVGAGI.

The J gene is TRBJ1-4, the V gene TRBV5-5, with a possible D match to TRBD1 (6 bases). V lost 0 bases, J lost 7 bases, and 13 bases lay in between. The CDR3 length is 15 residues. Germline CDR1 is SGHKS and CDR2 is YYEKEE (reference sequence). CDR3 sequence (DNA): TGTGCCAGCAGCTTGGGGTCCACGACAGGTGAAAAACTGTTTTTT. Protein product: CASSLGSTTGEKLFF.

This sequence joins TRBV28 and TRBJ1-2; D gene unclear. Trimming stripped 5 bases from V and 6 bases from J, with 13 bases between. This CDR3 spans 13 amino acids. In germline, CDR1 is MDHEN, CDR2 SYDVKM. The CDR3 nucleotides read TGTGCCAGCAGTGGAGGGTATTGGCATGGCTACACCTTC. It encodes CASSGGYWHGYTF.

The CDR3 DNA follows: TGTGCCAGCTCACCCGAACATGGGACAGACAGCTCCTACAATGAGCAGTTCTTC. Its translation is CASSPEHGTDSSYNEQFF. V usage is TRBV18 and J usage is TRBJ2-1; 7 bases fit TRBD1. Germline V gene sequence: CDR1 KGHSH, CDR2 LQKENI. The CDR3 is 18 amino acids. The V gene end was trimmed by 3 bases and the J gene end by 0 bases; junction bases not matched to a gene: 11.

J is TRBJ2-7 and V is TRBV23-1; TRBD2 agrees at 7 bases. TRBV23-1 is placed among ORFs of uncertain function. The trim removed 4 bases at V and 5 bases at J, leaving 8 bases unmatched. The CDR3 has 14 residues. This chain's CDR3 is CASSLRGSGNEQYF. CDR3 nucleotide sequence: TGCGCCAGCAGTCTGCGTGGGAGCGGGAACGAGCAGTACTTC.

This chain connects TRBV4-3 to TRBJ1-5, with D perhaps matching TRBD1 (5 bases). The V end was cut by 0 bases, the J end by 7 bases, with 13 bases between. The CDR3 extends over 15 amino acids. The V gene's germline CDR1 is LGHNA and CDR2 YSLEER. CDR3 residues: CASSQDRGSGQPQHF. CDR3 DNA: TGCGCCAGCAGCCAAGATCGGGGGAGCGGACAGCCCCAGCATTTT.

The CDR3 sequence is CASSESEGTEAFF. CDR3 DNA sequence: TGCGCCAGCAGTGAGTCAGAGGGCACTGAAGCTTTCTTT. J is TRBJ1-1 and V is TRBV10-2; D not certain. The CDR3 covers 13 residues. The V gene lost 0 bases and the J gene lost 4 bases, with 6 bases spanning the gap. Germline CDR1 is WSHSY and CDR2 is SAAADI.

The table lists this clone with a count of one. V usage is TRBV6-5 and J usage is TRBJ2-1; 8 positions agree with TRBD1. V was pared by 6 bases and J by 0 bases, with 4 bases of the junction left unmatched. CDR1 and CDR2 from the germline V gene are MNHEY and SVGAGI. The CDR3 length is 15 residues. The DNA of the CDR3 is TGTGCCAGCAGGCGGACAGGGAGCTCCTACAATGAGCAGTTCTTC. The encoded protein is CASRRTGSSYNEQFF.

V gene TRBV27 combines with J gene TRBJ2-1; D is uncertain. Trimming shortened V by 2 bases and J by 5 bases, and 10 bases separated the two germline ends. The CDR3 covers 14 residues. Germline V gene data show CDR1 as MNHEY and CDR2 as SMNVEV (reference sequence). The chain's CDR3 is CASSLMLSDNEQFF. The CDR3 DNA is TGTGCCAGCAGTTTAATGTTAAGCGACAATGAGCAGTTCTTC.